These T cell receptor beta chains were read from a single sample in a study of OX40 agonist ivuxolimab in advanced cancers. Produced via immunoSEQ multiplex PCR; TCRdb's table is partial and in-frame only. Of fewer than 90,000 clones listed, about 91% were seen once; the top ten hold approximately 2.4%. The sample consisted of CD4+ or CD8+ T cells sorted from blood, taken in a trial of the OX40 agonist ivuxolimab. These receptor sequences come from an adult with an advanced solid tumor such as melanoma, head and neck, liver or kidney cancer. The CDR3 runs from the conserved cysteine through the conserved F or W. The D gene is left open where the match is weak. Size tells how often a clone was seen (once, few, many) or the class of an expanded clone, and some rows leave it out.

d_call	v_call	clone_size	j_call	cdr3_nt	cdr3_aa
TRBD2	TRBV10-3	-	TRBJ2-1	TGTGCCATCAGTGAGTCTATGACTAGCGGGAGGGCCAGATACAATGAGCAGTTCTTC	CAISESMTSGRARYNEQFF
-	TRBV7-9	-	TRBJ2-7	TGTGCCAGCAGCCCTTGGCTTCCTAGACGCGAGCAGTACTTC	CASSPWLPRREQYF
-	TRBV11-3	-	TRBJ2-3	TGTGCCAGCAGCTTAGGCCTAGGGACTGTCACAGATACGCAGTATTTT	CASSLGLGTVTDTQYF
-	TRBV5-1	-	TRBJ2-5	TGCGCCAGCACGGAGGGAGAGACCCAGTACTTC	CASTEGETQYF
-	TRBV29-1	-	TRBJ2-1	TGCAGCACCCGGGCCGGGTGGGGTGAGCAGTTCTTC	CSTRAGWGEQFF
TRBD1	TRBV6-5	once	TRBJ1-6	TGTGCCAGCAGTACCAGGGGGAATCTTAATTCACCCCTCCACTTT	CASSTRGNLNSPLHF
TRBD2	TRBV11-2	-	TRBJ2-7	TGTGCCAGCAGCCTCCAGACTAGCGGGGGCGAGCAGTACTTC	CASSLQTSGGEQYF
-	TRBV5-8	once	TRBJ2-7	TGTGCCAGCAACTTGGTGAGGAACTACGAGCAGTACTTC	CASNLVRNYEQYF
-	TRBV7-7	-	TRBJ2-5	TGTGCTAGCAGCTTAGGAGGCAGAAACCAAGAGACCCAGTACTTC	CASSLGGRNQETQYF
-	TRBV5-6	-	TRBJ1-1	TGTGCCAGCAGCCAAAAGGGACTTCCCTCTGAAGCTTTCTTT	CASSQKGLPSEAFF
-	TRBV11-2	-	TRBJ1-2	TGTGCCAGCAGTCGCGGGCTGTATTATGGCTACACCTTC	CASSRGLYYGYTF
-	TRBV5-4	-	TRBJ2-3	TGTGCCAGCAGCGCCCCTCTGGGCGCCGGCACAGATACGCAGTATTTT	CASSAPLGAGTDTQYF
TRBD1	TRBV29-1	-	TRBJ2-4	TGCAGCGTTCGGGAACAGGGGGTTGGCATTCAGTACTTC	CSVREQGVGIQYF
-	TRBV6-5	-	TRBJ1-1	TGTGCCAGCAGTTACAGGGGAGACACTGAAGCTTTCTTT	CASSYRGDTEAFF
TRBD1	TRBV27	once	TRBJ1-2	TGTGCCAGCCGAGAGACAGGGGGGTCTGGCTACACCTTC	CASRETGGSGYTF
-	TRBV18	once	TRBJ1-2	TGTGCCAGCTCACTTGGCGGGATGGGCTACACCTTC	CASSLGGMGYTF
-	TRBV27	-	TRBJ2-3	TGTGCCAGCCCCGGGGGGCTAAGGACGGGAGATACGCAGTATTTT	CASPGGLRTGDTQYF
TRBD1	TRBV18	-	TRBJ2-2	TGTGCCAGCTCACCAACCGGGACAGGGGGCCGGACCGGGGAGCTGTTTTTT	CASSPTGTGGRTGELFF
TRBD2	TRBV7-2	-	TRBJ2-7	TGTGCCAGTTCGGGACTAGCTGCCCACGAGCAGTACTTC	CASSGLAAHEQYF
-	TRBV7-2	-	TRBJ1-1	TGTGCCAGCAGCTTAGTAGGGGGGTTGAACACTGAAGCTTTCTTT	CASSLVGGLNTEAFF
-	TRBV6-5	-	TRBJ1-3	TGTGCCAGCAGTCCAAAAGTCAGCGGAAACACCATATATTTT	CASSPKVSGNTIYF
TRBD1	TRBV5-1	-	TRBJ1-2	TGCGCCAGCAGCACAGGGACAGGCTATGGCTACACCTTC	CASSTGTGYGYTF
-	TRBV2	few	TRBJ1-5	TGTGCCAGCAGATCCGGGATTAGCAATCAGCCCCAGCATTTT	CASRSGISNQPQHF
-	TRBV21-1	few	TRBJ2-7	TGTGCCAGCAGCACCCGACAGGGGGGCTACGAGCAGTACTTC	CASSTRQGGYEQYF
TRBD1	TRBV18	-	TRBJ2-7	TGTGCCAGCTCACCAGTACAGGGGACCTACGAGCAGTACTTC	CASSPVQGTYEQYF
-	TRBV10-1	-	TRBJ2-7	TGCGCCAGCAGTGCCGGTAGCTCCTACGAACAGTACTTC	CASSAGSSYEQYF
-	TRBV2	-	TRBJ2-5	TGTGCCAGCAGTGAAGTCCGCAAAGAGACCCAGTACTTC	CASSEVRKETQYF
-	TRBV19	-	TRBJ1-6	TGTGCCAGTAGTATAGGAACAGGGAAGAATTCACCCCTCCACTTT	CASSIGTGKNSPLHF
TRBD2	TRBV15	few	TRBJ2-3	TGTGCCACCAGCAGAGCTTTGGGGACTAGCGGGAGTGGAAGCACAGATACGCAGTATTTT	CATSRALGTSGSGSTDTQYF
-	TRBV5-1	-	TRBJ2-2	TGCGCCACCACAAAAGAGGGACGGAACACCGGGGAGCTGTTTTTT	CATTKEGRNTGELFF
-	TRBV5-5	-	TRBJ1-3	TGTGCCAGCACTTTACAGAGCTCTGGAAACACCATATATTTT	CASTLQSSGNTIYF
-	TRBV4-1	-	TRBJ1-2	TGCGCCAGCAGCCAAGATCATGGCCCCACGACGGGTGGCTACACCTTC	CASSQDHGPTTGGYTF
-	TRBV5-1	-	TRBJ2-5	TGCGCCAGCAGCTTGGGTAACATCCGGCAAGAGACCCAGTACTTC	CASSLGNIRQETQYF
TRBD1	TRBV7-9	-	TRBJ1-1	TGTGCCAGCAGCCAGTGGGGGACAGGGGGCGCGTACACTGAAGCTTTCTTT	CASSQWGTGGAYTEAFF
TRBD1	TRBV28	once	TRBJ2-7	TGTGCCACAGGACAGGGGGCCAAAGAGCAGTACTTC	CATGQGAKEQYF
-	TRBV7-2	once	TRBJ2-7	TGTGCCAGCAGCCTCGACCAAGGGGGTCCCTACGAGCAGTACTTC	CASSLDQGGPYEQYF
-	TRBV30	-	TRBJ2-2	TGTGCCTGGAGTGTATCTATGCCAGGGGCCCACACCGGGGAGCTGTTTTTT	CAWSVSMPGAHTGELFF
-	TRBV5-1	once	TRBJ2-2	TGCGCCAGCAGTGCCGGATTCGACAACGGGGAGCTGTTTTTT	CASSAGFDNGELFF
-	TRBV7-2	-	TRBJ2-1	TGTGCCAGCAGCTTAGCGCGATCGGGAACCTACAATGAGCAGTTCTTC	CASSLARSGTYNEQFF
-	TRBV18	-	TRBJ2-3	TGTGCCAGCGCCCCCCCGGGACGGACGACAGATACGCAGTATTTT	CASAPPGRTTDTQYF
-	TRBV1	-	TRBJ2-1	TGCACCAGCAGCCCCCGATGCGTAGGGTGGGCCTACAATGAGCAGTTCTTC	CTSSPRCVGWAYNEQFF
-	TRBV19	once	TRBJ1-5	TGTGCCAGTAGTATAACTACGGGCGGCGATCAGCCCCAGCATTTT	CASSITTGGDQPQHF
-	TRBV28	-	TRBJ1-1	TGTGCCAGCAGGGGGGGGACTGAAGCTTTCTTT	CASRGGTEAFF
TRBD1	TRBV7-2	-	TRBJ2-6	TGTGCCAGCAGCCCCTTGATAGGACAGGGGGCTGGGGCCAACGTCCTGACTTTC	CASSPLIGQGAGANVLTF
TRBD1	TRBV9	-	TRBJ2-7	TGTGCCAGCAGCCCAGGACAGGGGTTCTTGAGTGGCTACGAGCAGTACTTC	CASSPGQGFLSGYEQYF
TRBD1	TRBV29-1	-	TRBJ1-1	TGCAGCGCACACCGAACAGGGGAGAACACTGAAGCTTTCTTT	CSAHRTGENTEAFF
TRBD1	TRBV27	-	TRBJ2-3	TGTGCCAGCAGTTCCTGGACAGGCGGGACAGATACGCAGTATTTT	CASSSWTGGTDTQYF
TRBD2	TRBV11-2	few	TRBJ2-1	TGTGCCAGCAGCTTATGGTTAGCGGGAGGGAATGAGCAGTTCTTC	CASSLWLAGGNEQFF
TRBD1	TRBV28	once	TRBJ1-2	TGTGCCAGCAGCTCCGGGATAGGGACAGGTAGTGGCTACACCTTC	CASSSGIGTGSGYTF
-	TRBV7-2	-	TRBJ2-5	TGTGCCAGCAGCTTAATGTCGCTCCAAGAGACCCAGTACTTC	CASSLMSLQETQYF
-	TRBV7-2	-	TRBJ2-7	TGTGCCAGCACCCCCCCAGCAAGCTACGAGCAGTACTTC	CASTPPASYEQYF
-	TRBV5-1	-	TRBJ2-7	TGCGCCAGCAGCCCCGAGCAGGGACGAGCCTACGAGCAGTACTTC	CASSPEQGRAYEQYF
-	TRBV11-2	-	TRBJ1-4	TGTGCCAGCAGTACACATGAGAATGAAAAACTGTTTTTT	CASSTHENEKLFF
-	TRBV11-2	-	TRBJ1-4	TGTGCCAGCAGCTTCGGGACAAGGTTTGAGAAACTGTTTTTT	CASSFGTRFEKLFF